A selection of T cell receptor beta chains follows, all from one sample in a study of PD-1 blockade in classical Hodgkin lymphoma. Sequenced by immunoSEQ multiplex PCR; TCRdb stores in-frame clones only, minus some. The profile shows roughly 21,000 clones, roughly 89% of them singletons. The sequenced sample consisted of CD8+ T cells from blood. These receptors were taken from a human donor with classical Hodgkin lymphoma. CDR3s include the opening cysteine and the closing phenylalanine or tryptophan. The order of the fields is clone size, J gene, V gene, D gene, CDR3 DNA, CDR3 protein. D genes are given only for firm matches. Rows give clone size only sometimes, using once, few, many, or a class for an expanded clone.

abundance: NA
j_gene: TRBJ2-1
v_gene: TRBV28
d_gene: TRBD2
CDR3nt: TGTGCCAGCAGTTTTAGCGGGAGTAGTGAGCAGTTCTTC
CDR3aa: CASSFSGSSEQFF

abundance: NA
j_gene: TRBJ1-5
v_gene: TRBV11-2
d_gene: TRBD1
CDR3nt: TGTGCCAGCAGCCCTACAGGGGGCGGTCAGCCCCAGCATTTT
CDR3aa: CASSPTGGGQPQHF

abundance: NA
j_gene: TRBJ2-3
v_gene: TRBV7-8
d_gene: NA
CDR3nt: TGTGCCAGCAGCTGGAGGACAGATACGCAGTATTTT
CDR3aa: CASSWRTDTQYF

abundance: NA
j_gene: TRBJ1-2
v_gene: TRBV7-3
d_gene: TRBD1
CDR3nt: TGTGCCAGCAGCTTAACTGGGACAGGGCCCTATGGCTACACCTTC
CDR3aa: CASSLTGTGPYGYTF

abundance: NA
j_gene: TRBJ1-1
v_gene: TRBV7-8
d_gene: NA
CDR3nt: TGTGCCAGCAGCTTAGAATGGGGCACTGAAGCTTTCTTT
CDR3aa: CASSLEWGTEAFF

abundance: NA
j_gene: TRBJ1-3
v_gene: TRBV6-5
d_gene: NA
CDR3nt: TGTGCCAGTGGGGTGCCCGGAAACACCATATATTTT
CDR3aa: CASGVPGNTIYF

abundance: NA
j_gene: TRBJ2-3
v_gene: TRBV28
d_gene: NA
CDR3nt: TGTGCCAGCAGTTTCGGCGGGGGCGACACAGATACGCAGTATTTT
CDR3aa: CASSFGGGDTDTQYF

abundance: NA
j_gene: TRBJ2-1
v_gene: TRBV5-4
d_gene: NA
CDR3nt: TGTGCCAGCAGCCCGTCGGGACTGATATTCCGTGAGCAGTTCTTC
CDR3aa: CASSPSGLIFREQFF

abundance: NA
j_gene: TRBJ1-1
v_gene: TRBV2
d_gene: NA
CDR3nt: TGTGCCAGCAGTGAAGATTGGGCAGGTGAAGCTTTCTTT
CDR3aa: CASSEDWAGEAFF

abundance: NA
j_gene: TRBJ1-1
v_gene: TRBV7-9
d_gene: NA
CDR3nt: TGTGCCAGCAGCCCACTCTTGGGAGGGGACACTGAAGCTTTCTTT
CDR3aa: CASSPLLGGDTEAFF

abundance: NA
j_gene: TRBJ2-7
v_gene: TRBV6-6
d_gene: NA
CDR3nt: TGTGCCAGCAGTTACTCAGGCTCCTCCGAGCAGTACTTC
CDR3aa: CASSYSGSSEQYF

abundance: once
j_gene: TRBJ2-3
v_gene: TRBV27
d_gene: TRBD2
CDR3nt: TGTGCCAGCAGTCCCCCGGTTAGCGGGCCTCACGATACGCAGTATTTT
CDR3aa: CASSPPVSGPHDTQYF

abundance: NA
j_gene: TRBJ1-1
v_gene: TRBV7-6
d_gene: NA
CDR3nt: TGTGCCACTCTGCATGCGCAAGGGGAAGGTACTGAAGCTTTCTTT
CDR3aa: CATLHAQGEGTEAFF

abundance: NA
j_gene: TRBJ1-2
v_gene: TRBV12-5
d_gene: TRBD1
CDR3nt: TGTGCTAGTGTCAAACAGGGGGCGGGTGGCTACACCTTC
CDR3aa: CASVKQGAGGYTF